The 12 T cell receptor beta chains in this list originate from one sample, sequenced in a study of shared clonotypes between healthy human individuals. Naive-designated CD8 cells lacked CD45RO, were positively enriched for CCR7, and omitted terminally differentiated effector memory CD45RA+ cells. The table came from immunoSEQ multiplex PCR; TCRdb's copy has only in-frame clones and leaves some out. The sample has 560,000 or so clones; approximately 96% are singletons. Sample: naive CD8+ T cells sorted from blood. These receptors were obtained from a woman under 40 in good health.

Comment on this clone: Other DNA sequences in this specimen translate into the identical CDR3. The V call is TRBV28, the J call TRBJ1-5; TRBD1 agrees at 8 bases. CDR1 and CDR2 (germline): MDHEN, SYDVKM. Losses at the gene ends were 5 bases for V and 6 bases for J; bases not matched to a gene: 6. The CDR3 is 14 residues long. CDR3 bases: TGTGCCAGCAGTCCTGACAGGGGAGGTCAGCCCCAGCATTTT. Translated: CASSPDRGGQPQHF.

The rearrangement links TRBV18 to TRBJ2-7, with 8 positions matching TRBD1. V was pared by 0 bases and J by 2 bases, with 6 bases of the junction left unmatched. CDR1 is KGHSH and CDR2 is LQKENI in the germline V gene. The CDR3 totals 16 residues. Written as DNA, the CDR3 is TGTGCCAGCTCACCACCTACGGGACAGGTTGCCTACGAGCAGTACTTC. Its translation: CASSPPTGQVAYEQYF.

The chain recombines TRBV4-1 with TRBJ2-5; a weak D match, TRBD2 (6 bases). Germline CDR1 and CDR2: MGHRA and YSYEKL. The CDR3 contains 15 residues. V gave up 6 bases and J gave up 5 bases, with 19 bases separating them. The CDR3 region has the DNA TGCGCCAGCAGGCCAGACGGGGGAGATTGGGAGACCCAGTACTTC. Translating gives CASRPDGGDWETQYF.

V is TRBV9 and J is TRBJ1-3, with 9 bases aligning to TRBD1. Germline-derived CDR1 and CDR2 are SGDLS and YYNGEE. V trimming: 1 base; J trimming: 0 bases; junction bases outside the gene matches: 14. The CDR3 is 20 amino acids. The CDR3 loop is CASSVNVQPGQGISGNTIYF. CDR3 nucleotides: TGTGCCAGCAGCGTAAACGTACAGCCGGGACAGGGAATCTCTGGAAACACCATATATTTT.

The chain carries TRBV7-6 and TRBJ2-2; D is possibly TRBD1 (5 bases). Germline values: CDR1 SGHVS, CDR2 FNYEAQ. The CDR3 length is 13 residues. Trimming left V 2 bases short and J 6 bases short, with 7 bases between. CDR3 nucleotide sequence: TGTGCCAGCAGCTTATCAGGGCCCGGGGAGCTGTTTTTT. Amino acid sequence: CASSLSGPGELFF.

V gene TRBV15 combines with J gene TRBJ1-5, with D possibly being TRBD1 (6 bases). The CDR3 covers 18 residues. The V end was cut by 2 bases, the J end by 5 bases, with 22 bases between. The germline CDR1 and CDR2 sequences are LNHNV and YYDKDF (reference sequence). CDR3 residues: CATSRSSDSFGGDQPQHF. Written as DNA, the CDR3 is TGTGCCACCAGCAGATCATCGGACAGTTTTGGAGGGGATCAGCCCCAGCATTTT.

Written as DNA, the CDR3 is TGTGCCAGCAGCCTCAACCTCGGACAGGGTAGGGGAAACACCATATATTTT. It is translated as CASSLNLGQGRGNTIYF. The rearrangement uses TRBV14 and TRBJ1-3; 8 bases are shared with TRBD1. CDR1 is SGHDN and CDR2 is FVKESK in the germline V gene. V lost 4 bases to trimming and J lost 4 bases; unmatched junction nucleotides: 12. This CDR3 region has 17 residues.

This chain uses TRBV2 with TRBJ2-5; D gene uncertain. This CDR3 region has 13 residues. The V end lost 4 bases, the J end lost 5 bases, and 11 bases lay between the germline ends. The germline gives CDR1 SNHLY, CDR2 FYNNEI. CDR3 nucleotides: TGTGCCAGCAGTGTACTCATGGCGGAGACCCAGTACTTC. Translated: CASSVLMAETQYF.

V is TRBV28 and J is TRBJ2-7; a possible D gene is TRBD1 (6 bases). This CDR3 region has 14 residues. Germline CDR1 and CDR2: MDHEN and SYDVKM. V was shortened by 6 bases and J by 2 bases, with 14 bases between the two germline ends. CDR3 residues: CASRSYRETYEQYF. In DNA form, the CDR3 reads TGTGCCAGCAGATCCTACAGGGAGACCTACGAGCAGTACTTC.

The chain uses TRBV28 and TRBJ2-1; D is unresolved. The germline CDR1 and CDR2 sequences are MDHEN and SYDVKM. The CDR3 consists of 13 residues. Trimming took 7 bases from V and 0 from J, leaving 7 bases between them. In DNA, the CDR3 is TGTGCCAGCACGGGCAGCTCCTACAATGAGCAGTTCTTC. Translation: CASTGSSYNEQFF.

The chain links TRBV5-6 to TRBJ2-7; TRBD1 aligns across 8 bases. CDR3 length: 14 residues. V lost 0 bases, J lost 2 bases, and 1 base stayed unmatched. Germline V lookup: CDR1 SGHDT, CDR2 YYEEEE. The CDR3 nucleotides are TGTGCCAGCAGCTTGGGGGGACAGGCCTACGAGCAGTACTTC. This sequence encodes CASSLGGQAYEQYF.

This rearrangement joins TRBV5-8 to TRBJ2-1, with a weak D call TRBD2 (5 bases). This CDR3 contains 13 residues. V shed 1 base and J shed 10 bases, with 12 bases lying between them. Per germline, CDR1 SGHTS and CDR2 YDEGEE. The CDR3 DNA reads TGTGCCAGCAGCTTGTCGGCTAGCCAAGAGCAGTTCTTC. Its translation: CASSLSASQEQFF.